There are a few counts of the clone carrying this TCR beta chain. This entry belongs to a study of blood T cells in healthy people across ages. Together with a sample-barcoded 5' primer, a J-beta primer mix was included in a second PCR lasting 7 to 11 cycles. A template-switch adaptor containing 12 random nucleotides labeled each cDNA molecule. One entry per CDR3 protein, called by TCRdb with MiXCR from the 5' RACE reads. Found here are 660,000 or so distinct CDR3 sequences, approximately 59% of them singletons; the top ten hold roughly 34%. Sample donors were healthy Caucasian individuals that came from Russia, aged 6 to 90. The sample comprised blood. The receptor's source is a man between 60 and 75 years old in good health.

The CDR3 sequence is CSAISGTSGGTYNEQFF. CDR3 bases: TGCAGTGCTATATCCGGGACTAGCGGGGGCACGTACAATGAGCAGTTCTTC. The chain couples TRBV20-1 to TRBJ2-1, with TRBD2 matching 14 bases. Germline CDR1 is DFQATT and CDR2 is SNEGSKA (reference sequence). After removal of 4 bases from V and 4 bases from J, the junction contained 9 bases not matched to a gene. The CDR3 totals 17 residues.